This section outlines one T cell receptor beta chain sequence together with its context. Its antigen is not known. These data belong to a study of cytomegalovirus exposure and HLA in healthy donors. Study observations and caveats: Other equally common chains were less clonally expanded than HLA-associated TCR beta chains, a later analysis showed.

Trimming left V 9 bases short and J 5 bases short, with 17 bases between. The V gene's germline CDR1 is MDHEN and CDR2 SYDVKM. CDR3 length: 15 amino acids. Both 60 Vbeta primers and 13 Jbeta primers went into the PCR. TCRdb's copy holds only in-frame clones and misses some; the assay was immunoSEQ multiplex PCR. Here the sample spans 85,000 to 100,000 clones, 64% being singletons. The rearrangement uses TRBV28 and TRBJ1-6; D is unclear. The TCR sequence derives from a man in his fifties or sixties in good health and CMV-seronegative. Sequencing was carried out using PBMCs. The CDR3 loop is CARPGGRPNNSPLHF. The CDR3 nucleotides are TGTGCCAGGCCCGGAGGGAGGCCTAATAATTCACCCCTCCACTTT.